This entry features one T cell receptor (beta chain) sequence. One junction end does not reproduce the germline sequence, and a read error may be involved. Primed by a sample-barcoded 5' primer and a J-beta primer mix, a second PCR proceeded for about 6 to 12 cycles. TCRdb called the 5' RACE reads again in MiXCR, with one record for every CDR3 protein. The profile shows about 640,000 distinct CDR3 sequences, 45% to 65% of them singletons. The record originates from a study of blood T cells in healthy people across ages. This receptor was obtained from a man between 60 and 70 years old in good health. Sequences were obtained from blood.

Here the CDR3 reads CASSGSSRERFF. The CDR3 nucleotides are TGTGCCAGCAGTGGCTCATCCCGGGAGCGGTTCTTC. The V gene is TRBV6-2 or TRBV6-3, the J gene TRBJ2-1; perhaps TRBD2 as D (6 bases). Germline CDR1 MNHEY, CDR2 SVGEGT. This CDR3 contains 12 residues.